These 8 T cell receptor beta chains were all obtained from the same sample, sequenced in a study of shared clonotypes between healthy human individuals. The protocol was immunoSEQ multiplex PCR, while the TCRdb copy is restricted to in-frame clones and leaves out a portion. The sample includes around 700,000 clones, more than 70% of them seen just once. The sample taken for sequencing was memory CD4+ T cells sorted from blood. Subset here: CD45RA-negative fraction. The receptors shown here come from a woman aged 30 to 39 in good health.

The chain combines TRBV28 with TRBJ2-7, with 10 nucleotides matching TRBD2. Germline CDR1 is MDHEN and CDR2 is SYDVKM. J lost 0 bases, V lost 3 bases, and 8 bases had no gene match. This CDR3 has 17 residues. DNA for the CDR3: TGTGCCAGCAGTTTGGTCTGGGGACTAGCGTCCTCCTACGAGCAGTACTTC. Protein product: CASSLVWGLASSYEQYF.

The chain links TRBV4-1 to TRBJ1-1; D possibly corresponds to TRBD1 (5 bases). Germline-derived CDR1 and CDR2 are MGHRA and YSYEKL. V dropped 0 bases and J dropped 4 bases, with 15 bases sitting between them. CDR3 size: 16 residues. The CDR3 loop reads CASSQDKPGLGTEAFF. The CDR3 region has the DNA TGCGCCAGCAGCCAAGATAAACCAGGGCTAGGCACTGAAGCTTTCTTT.

Notes on this clone: This CDR3 is also generated by other DNA sequences in the sample. The chain links TRBV28 to TRBJ1-1, with TRBD1 matching 7 bases. The CDR3 is made up of 13 amino acids. Losses at the gene ends were 10 bases for V and 1 base for J; bases not matched to a gene: 6. Per the germline V gene, CDR1 is MDHEN and CDR2 is SYDVKM. The CDR3 bases are TGTGCCACCCAGGGACAGACGAACACTGAAGCTTTCTTT. Amino acid sequence: CATQGQTNTEAFF.

The V and J genes are TRBV4-2 and TRBJ2-4, with 12 bases matching TRBD2. Germline V gene lookup returns CDR1 LGHNA and CDR2 YNFKEQ. J lost 4 bases, V lost 4 bases, and 5 bases had no gene match. This CDR3 spans 16 amino acids. The CDR3 nucleotides are TGTGCCAGCAGCCCCATCGGACTAGCGGGGAAAAACATTCAGTACTTC. Amino acid sequence: CASSPIGLAGKNIQYF.

This rearrangement joins TRBV6-5 to TRBJ2-2; TRBD1 matches at 8 bases. In germline, CDR1 is MNHEY, CDR2 SVGAGI. The CDR3 totals 15 residues. With 7 bases clipped from V and 5 bases from J, the junction kept 9 bases outside the gene matches. The CDR3: CASTKRQGKTGELFF. The CDR3 DNA reads TGTGCCAGCACCAAGAGACAGGGGAAGACCGGGGAGCTGTTTTTT.

This chain uses TRBV4-1 with TRBJ2-5; TRBD1 aligns across 9 bases. The V gene end was trimmed by 6 bases and the J gene end by 3 bases; junction bases not matched to a gene: 5. Germline CDR1 MGHRA, CDR2 YSYEKL. The CDR3 covers 14 residues. CDR3 sequence reads: CASRQGASKETQYF. CDR3 DNA: TGCGCCAGCAGACAGGGGGCATCCAAAGAGACCCAGTACTTC.

This clone has just one count. The chain uses TRBV1 and TRBJ1-5. TRBV1 is marked as a pseudogene. CDR3 length: 20 amino acids. As DNA, the CDR3 is TGCACCTCCGTGGGGGGGGTTCCCCATCTCGGGGCAAATAGCAATCAGCCCCAGCATTTT. Amino acids: CTSVGGVPHLGANSNQPQHF.

This chain connects TRBV11-1 to TRBJ2-5, with 15 bases aligning to TRBD2. The CDR3 length is 16 residues. The germline V gene has CDR1 SGHAT and CDR2 FQDESV (reference sequence). The trim removed 5 bases at V and 3 bases at J, leaving 4 bases unmatched. The CDR3 DNA reads TGTGCCAGCAGCCAAGGGACTAGCGGGGGGAAAGAGACCCAGTACTTC. This encodes CASSQGTSGGKETQYF.